Described below is a single TCR beta chain sequence and its context. This CDR3 is built from 17 residues. Germline CDR1 reads SQVTM; CDR2 reads ANQGSEA. V shed 7 bases, J shed 2 bases, and the junction held 16 bases outside the gene matches. Authors' methods: Reference gene primer amplification in the assay estimated nucleated cell counts. The method was immunoSEQ multiplex PCR; TCRdb's version includes in-frame clones alone and lacks a portion of them. The V and J calls and clone size were taken over from that table, and D and trimming were inferred from the DNA. Of 70,000 to 90,000 clones in the sample, 70% to 90% were seen once. The source of the sample is a study of blood T cell repertoires in COVID-19. Study at large: PBMCs, B-cell-depleted T cells, or T cells provided the cDNA or gDNA that made up the material.

Sequenced sample: peripheral blood. The V and J genes are TRBV29-1 and TRBJ1-5; 8 nucleotides match TRBD1. This TCR derives from a man aged 80 or over with active or convalescent COVID-19. Here the CDR3 reads CSGPPEDRGVCNQPQHF. The CDR3 DNA sequence: TGCAGCGGTCCTCCGGAAGACAGGGGAGTTTGCAATCAGCCCCAGCATTTT.